The clone carrying this T cell receptor beta chain was observed a few times. What it binds is not known. CDR3 length: 14 amino acids. Unmatched junction bases numbered 8, after V lost 6 bases and J lost 4 bases. Germline V CDR1 and CDR2: MNHEY, SMNVEV (reference sequence). This entry belongs to a study of read filtering for tumor transcriptome and immune sequencing. Study details: Per sample, TCR-region reads ranged about 4 to 11 million by IR-seq, roughly 75 to 1,400 by RNA-seq. Study findings and constraints: In IR-seq, single-read clonotypes were 70% to 85% of clonotypes but about 3.5% of reads.

Molecular barcoded adaptors covering alpha/delta and beta/gamma chains were used on 400 ng RNA. TCRdb processed the reads anew with MiXCR; each CDR3 protein has one entry. The data show more than 100,000 distinct CDR3 sequences, with roughly an eighth seen just once and around 8.3% held by the top ten. This receptor was obtained from a donor aged 40 or older with multiple myeloma. Sequencing used a population of CD138-negative cells sorted from bone marrow. The chain employs TRBV27 and TRBJ1-2; 7 positions match TRBD1. The CDR3 region has the DNA TGTGCCAGCAGCCTTCGCGGACAGGCCTATGGCTACACCTTC. It yields the protein CASSLRGQAYGYTF.